Here is one TCR beta chain with its context. Its antigen is still unknown. The authors prepared the TCRbeta library with unique molecular identifiers. TCRdb redid the calling of the PCR reads with MiXCR, one entry per CDR3 protein. Of about a million distinct CDR3 sequences listed, roughly 29% are singletons. The data are from a study of T-cell reconstitution after alpha-beta-depleted transplantation in children. CDR3 size: 15 residues. V lost 7 bases, J lost 2 bases, and 3 bases stayed unmatched. Germline CDR1 and CDR2: ENHRY and SYGVKD. Overall study results and limits: About two months after transplant, alpha-beta T cells reportedly came from several hundred expanded graft clones. A year post-transplant, T-cell counts and diversity derived mostly from newly produced T cells. From surviving recipient T cells and thymic progenitors came the high day-60 TCRbeta diversity observed in some patients.

This TCR was sampled from a boy in the first two years of life who had a stem cell transplant for SCID, so the T cells may come from the graft donor. Material: PBMCs, mostly from graft donor cells, obtained 360 days after TCRalphabeta/CD19-depleted stem cell transplant. The rearrangement joins TRBV10-3 to TRBJ2-2, with TRBD2 identical over 11 bases. In DNA form, the CDR3 reads TGTGCCATCACCGGACTAGCGGGCAACACCGGGGAGCTGTTTTTT. It is translated as CAITGLAGNTGELFF.